This TCR beta chain was sequenced in a study of tumor-infiltrating lymphocytes in primary liver carcinoma (dated by TCRdb to the late 2010s). A note on the overall study: Hepatocellular carcinoma (four) or combined HCC and intrahepatic cholangiocarcinoma (one) was present in the five patients, who were three men and two women aged 30 to 69 years. Tumors of the five patients were stage T1-T3 N0M0 with maximum diameters of roughly 4 to 11 cm. Roughly 3.5 to 7.5 million productive TCRbeta reads were obtained per sample, and no significant difference in read depth was found between tissue types. The study combined TCRbeta repertoire sequencing, expression microarrays and whole-exome sequencing across five regions of each liver tumor, with adjacent normal tissue and blood. A total of 35 specimens from 5 patients underwent TCRbeta repertoire sequencing, comprising 25 or so tumor regions, 5 adjacent noncancerous liver tissues and 5 peripheral blood samples. Technical replicate repertoires showed high reproducibility, with mean shared-clone rates around 0.91 and correlation coefficients above 0.95.

The CDR3 covers 19 residues, taking in both the cysteine and the phenylalanine. The DNA shown is the 57-base CDR3, in frame from base 1. CDR1 SGHDN and CDR2 FVKESK are derived from the germline V gene. Trimming takes 1 base off V and 3 bases off J; junction bases not matched to a gene: 10. This clonotype was detected a few times. It lacks a known antigen. Per-nucleotide qualities are absent, and no much larger clonotype sits a single base away. A constant-region primer and ProtoScript II reverse transcriptase were used to reverse-transcribe TCRbeta-specific cDNA from about 530 ng total RNA. The TCRbeta libraries were prepared through three rounds of nested multiplex PCR following a slightly modified ARM-PCR procedure. The first two PCR rounds used multiplex TRBV1-TRBV30 forward primers with a Cbeta reverse primer, each for roughly 11 cycles. Sample barcodes and Illumina adapters were added in a final 25-cycle PCR using Deep VentR polymerase. Before sequencing, amplicons of 200-500 bp were purified from gel using a QIAquick gel extraction kit. The TCRbeta amplicons were sequenced with 250-bp paired-end reads on an Illumina HiSeq 2500. Regarding the original processing steps: Trimmomatic v0.33 was used to quality-trim the reads, and FLASH v1.2.11 was used to merge paired reads so that full CDR3 sequences could be recovered. MiGEC v1.2.1b assigned V, D and J germline segments to the rearranged TCRbeta sequences. VDJtools v1.0.0 computed clonotype statistics and Shannon-Wiener diversity indices. To reduce sampling bias, subsequent analyses other than the diversity analysis used only the 250 most abundant clonotypes in each sample. The raw public reads went through TCRdb reprocessing: fastp at Q25, MiXCR clone calling, in-frame beta chains kept. Entries are consolidated by CDR3 protein sequence, retaining the most common genes and DNA. The V and J calls, along with clone size, are taken from TCRdb and not from the paper's own processing. The sample has roughly 80,000 distinct CDR3 sequences on record, roughly 72% of them singletons. The ten largest make up 26% of the sample.

Total RNA and DNA were co-extracted from about 19-30 mg of bulk tissue with the AllPrep DNA/RNA mini kit, without cell sorting. Between November 2015 and March 2016, a handful of patients in China with histopathologically diagnosed primary liver carcinoma had their tumors surgically resected. Patients had chronic HBV infection and were treatment-naive at sampling. Fresh tumor and adjacent tissue pieces were bisected; one half was stored in RNAlater at -80°C, the other sent for histology. The investigation overall reported the following: Because sequencing covered only the TCR beta chain and unpaired alpha chains were not captured, true repertoire diversity is likely underestimated. With just a handful of patients in the study, the authors point out that the findings should be validated in a larger study. Repertoire overlap was found to be higher between tumor regions (mean around 35%) than between tumor-adjacent (roughly 17%) or tumor-blood (approximately 15%) pairs, consistent with antigen-driven expansion. Comparison of CD4+ and CD8+ T cell repertoires was precluded by the use of bulk unsorted samples. The top 250 clones made up a significantly larger repertoire fraction in tumors than in blood (p = 0.039).

The sequenced sample consisted of tumor-adjacent normal liver tissue. This receptor was taken from a man in his forties or fifties with primary liver carcinoma and hepatitis B virus infection. The sequence links TRBV14 to TRBJ2-7; 15 of the junction bases match TRBD2. The CDR3 in this case is CASSQGTSGRALKYYEQYF. At the DNA level, the sequence is TGTGCCAGCAGCCAAGGGACTAGCGGGAGGGCCCTGAAGTACTACGAGCAGTACTTC.